A single sample gave rise to the 10 T cell receptor beta chains below, sequenced in a study of CD8 T cells in ankylosing spondylitis. Antigens for these TCRs are unknown. Using its own MiXCR run on the 5' RACE reads, TCRdb lists one record per CDR3 protein. In the table there are 450,000 to 550,000 distinct CDR3 sequences, about 5.7% of which are singletons. Findings of the study overall: Ankylosing spondylitis blood appeared to be characterized by a TCR beta motif of roughly eight highly homologous variants.

Material for sequencing was blood, either unsorted or a sorted T cell fraction (not recorded which). The origin of the receptors is a male donor with ankylosing spondylitis.

This clonotype was seen many times. V is TRBV7-2 and J is TRBJ2-5; no reliable D call. This CDR3 spans 12 amino acids. Germline V gives CDR1 SGHTA, CDR2 FQGNSA. Trimming pared 5 bases from V and 4 bases from J, leaving 8 bases between. The CDR3 spells CASSRFIETQYF. CDR3 nucleotides: TGTGCCAGCAGCCGATTTATAGAGACCCAGTACTTC.

There are many counts of this clonotype. The rearrangement uses TRBV20-1 and TRBJ2-2; D may be TRBD1 (5 bases). There are 13 residues in the CDR3. Germline V gene lookup returns CDR1 DFQATT and CDR2 SNEGSKA (reference sequence). V was shortened by 5 bases and J by 4 bases, with 11 bases between the two germline ends. The CDR3 region has the DNA TGCAGTGCTCCAACCAGGGCCACCGGGGAGCTGTTTTTT. This translates into CSAPTRATGELFF.

This clonotype occurred many times. The rearrangement links TRBV7-8 to TRBJ2-3; 14 positions agree with TRBD2. Germline CDR1 and CDR2: SGHVS and FQNEAQ. This CDR3 is built from 18 residues. Losses at the gene ends were 4 bases for V and 3 bases for J; bases not matched to a gene: 9. As DNA, the CDR3 is TGTGCCAGCAGCTCTAATCAATGGACTAGCGGGGGGACAGATACGCAGTATTTT. Protein sequence: CASSSNQWTSGGTDTQYF.

This clonotype was observed many times. The J gene is TRBJ2-7, the V gene TRBV12-3 or TRBV12-4, with a weak D call TRBD1 (6 bases). This CDR3 region has 15 residues. The V gene lost 0 bases and the J gene lost 3 bases, with 12 bases spanning the gap. In DNA form, the CDR3 reads TGTGCCAGCAGTTTAGCGGGGGCCAGCTTCTACGAGCAGTACTTC. Its protein product is CASSLAGASFYEQYF.

This clonotype was detected only a few times. V and J are TRBV12-3 or TRBV12-4 and TRBJ2-6; no firm D call. The V gene lost 4 bases and the J gene lost 0 bases, with 7 bases spanning the gap. This CDR3 contains 15 residues. CDR3 residues: CASSSQSSGANVLTF. Here the CDR3 DNA reads TGTGCCAGCAGTTCTCAGAGCTCTGGGGCCAACGTCCTGACTTTC.

In the case of this clonotype: This sequence may be a read error, since a much larger clone differs from it by one base. This chain links TRBV5-1 with TRBJ2-1; 7 bases agree with TRBD2. CDR3 length equals 17 residues. V trimming: 1 base; J trimming: 6 bases; junction bases outside the gene matches: 13. The germline V gene encodes CDR1 SGHRS and CDR2 YFSETQ. The CDR3 loop reads CASSLPPGGRAFNEQFF. CDR3 nucleotides: TGCGCCAGCAGCTTGCCCCCCGGAGGGAGGGCCTTCAATGAGCAGTTCTTC.

This clonotype was detected ten times or more. The chain combines TRBV5-1 with TRBJ2-7; tentatively, D is TRBD1 (5 bases). V lost 0 bases to trimming and J lost 0 bases, with 10 bases between them. The germline CDR1 and CDR2 sequences are SGHRS and YFSETQ. This CDR3 contains 15 residues. CDR3 amino acids: CASSLGTSYSYEQYF. The CDR3 nucleotides are TGCGCCAGCAGCTTGGGGACATCTTACTCCTACGAGCAGTACTTC.

This clonotype was counted many times. The genes are TRBV29-1 and TRBJ2-1, with D possibly matching TRBD1 (6 bases). CDR1 and CDR2 from the germline V gene are SQVTM and ANQGSEA. The length of the CDR3 is 14 residues. The V and J ends lost 6 bases and 1 base respectively, with 13 bases between them. The CDR3 DNA reads as TGCAGCGTGATACAGGGTTTTTCCTACAATGAGCAGTTCTTC. Protein product: CSVIQGFSYNEQFF.

This clonotype was observed at least ten times. The chain carries TRBV27 and TRBJ1-5; 7 positions match TRBD1. This CDR3 contains 14 residues. Germline V gene data show CDR1 as MNHEY and CDR2 as SMNVEV (reference sequence). With V trimmed by 5 bases and J by 1 base, 2 bases remained unmatched. The CDR3 reads CASSDRDSNQPQHF. CDR3 in DNA: TGTGCCAGCAGTGACAGGGACAGCAATCAGCCCCAGCATTTT.

The V gene is TRBV6-1, the J gene TRBJ2-6; maybe TRBD2 (7 bases). The CDR3 is 18 residues long. Trimming shortened V by 6 bases and J by 0 bases, and 18 bases separated the two germline ends. From germline, CDR1 is MNHNS and CDR2 SASEGT. The CDR3 protein is CASSLSGTLSSGANVLTF. The CDR3 DNA reads as TGTGCCAGCAGCCTAAGCGGGACACTCAGCTCTGGGGCCAACGTCCTGACTTTC.